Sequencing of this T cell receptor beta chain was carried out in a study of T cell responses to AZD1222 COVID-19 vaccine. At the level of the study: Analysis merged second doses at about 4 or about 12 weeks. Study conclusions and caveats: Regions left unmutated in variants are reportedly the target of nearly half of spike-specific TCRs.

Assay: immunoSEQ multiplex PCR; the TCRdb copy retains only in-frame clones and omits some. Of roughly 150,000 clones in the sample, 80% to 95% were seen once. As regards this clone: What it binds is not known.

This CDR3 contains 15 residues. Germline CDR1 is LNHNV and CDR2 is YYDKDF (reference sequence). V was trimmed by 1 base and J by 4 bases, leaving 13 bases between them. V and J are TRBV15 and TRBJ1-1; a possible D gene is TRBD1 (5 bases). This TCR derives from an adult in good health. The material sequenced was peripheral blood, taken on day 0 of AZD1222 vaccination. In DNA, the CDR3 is TGTGCCACCAGCAGAGTCTTAGGCGGGGGCACTGAAGCTTTCTTT. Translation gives CATSRVLGGGTEAFF.